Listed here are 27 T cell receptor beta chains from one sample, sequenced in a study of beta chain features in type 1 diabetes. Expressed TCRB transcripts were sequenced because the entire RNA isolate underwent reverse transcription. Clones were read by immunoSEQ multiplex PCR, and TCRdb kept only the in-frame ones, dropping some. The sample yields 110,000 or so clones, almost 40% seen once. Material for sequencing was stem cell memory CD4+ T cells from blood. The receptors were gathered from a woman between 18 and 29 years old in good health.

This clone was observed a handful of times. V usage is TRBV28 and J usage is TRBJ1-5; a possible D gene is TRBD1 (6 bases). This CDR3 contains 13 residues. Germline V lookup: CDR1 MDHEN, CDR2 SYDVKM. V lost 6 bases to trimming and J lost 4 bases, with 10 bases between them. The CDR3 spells CASRIQGNQPQHF. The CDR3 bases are TGTGCCAGCAGGATACAGGGTAATCAGCCCCAGCATTTT.

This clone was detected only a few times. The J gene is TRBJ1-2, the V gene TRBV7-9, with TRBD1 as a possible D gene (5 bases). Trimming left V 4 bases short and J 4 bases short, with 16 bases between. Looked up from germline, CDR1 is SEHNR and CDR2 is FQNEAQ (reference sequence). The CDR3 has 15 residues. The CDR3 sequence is CASSSQGQDFYGYTF. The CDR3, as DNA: TGTGCCAGCAGCTCTCAAGGACAAGACTTCTATGGCTACACCTTC.

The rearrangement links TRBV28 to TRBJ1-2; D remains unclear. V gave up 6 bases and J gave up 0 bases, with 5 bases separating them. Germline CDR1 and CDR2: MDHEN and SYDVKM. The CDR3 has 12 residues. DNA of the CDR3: TGTGCCAGCAGCCTCCCTAACTATGGCTACACCTTC. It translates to CASSLPNYGYTF.

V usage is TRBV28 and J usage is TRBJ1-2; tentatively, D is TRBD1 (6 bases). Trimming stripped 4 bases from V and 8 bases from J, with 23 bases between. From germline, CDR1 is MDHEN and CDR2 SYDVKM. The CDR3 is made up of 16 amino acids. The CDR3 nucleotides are TGTGCCAGCAGTTCTCTGGGATCCGGGACAAAGGGGGGCTACACCTTC. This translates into CASSSLGSGTKGGYTF.

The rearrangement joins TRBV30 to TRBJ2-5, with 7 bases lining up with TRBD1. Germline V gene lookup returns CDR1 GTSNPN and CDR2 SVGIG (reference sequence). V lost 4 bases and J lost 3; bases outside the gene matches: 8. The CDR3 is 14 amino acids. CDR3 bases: TGTGCCTGGAAGGGGTTCGGGACAGAAGAGACCCAGTACTTC. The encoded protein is CAWKGFGTEETQYF.

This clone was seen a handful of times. This CDR3 is CASGGRPLDTEAFF. CDR3 nucleotides: TGTGCCAGCGGTGGGAGGCCTTTAGACACTGAAGCTTTCTTT. This rearrangement joins TRBV11-1 to TRBJ1-1; D not certain. V was clipped by 8 bases and J by 3 bases, with 16 bases between them. CDR3 length: 14 amino acids. Germline V gene sequence: CDR1 SGHAT, CDR2 FQDESV (reference sequence).

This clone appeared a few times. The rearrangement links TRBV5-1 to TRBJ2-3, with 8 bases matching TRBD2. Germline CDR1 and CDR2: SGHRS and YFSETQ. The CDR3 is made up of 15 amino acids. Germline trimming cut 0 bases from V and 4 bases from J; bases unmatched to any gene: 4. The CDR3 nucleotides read TGCGCCAGCAGCTTGGCCAGCGGGAGTGCAGATACGCAGTATTTT. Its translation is CASSLASGSADTQYF.

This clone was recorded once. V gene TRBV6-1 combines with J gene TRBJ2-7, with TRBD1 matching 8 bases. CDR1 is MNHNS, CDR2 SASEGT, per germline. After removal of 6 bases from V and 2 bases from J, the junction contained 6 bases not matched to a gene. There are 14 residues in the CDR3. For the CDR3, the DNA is TGTGCCAGCAGGAGCCGGACAGGGACCTACGAGCAGTACTTC. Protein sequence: CASRSRTGTYEQYF.

CDR3: CASSLRGQSYEQYF. CDR3 nucleotides: TGTGCCAGCAGTCTCCGGGGACAGTCATACGAGCAGTACTTC. The chain has TRBV2 and TRBJ2-7, with 7 nucleotides matching TRBD1. The germline V gene encodes CDR1 SNHLY and CDR2 FYNNEI. CDR3 length: 14 amino acids. After removal of 5 bases from V and 4 bases from J, the junction contained 8 bases not matched to a gene. The complete variable domain, with remaining parts taken from reference TRBV2 and TRBJ2-7, reads EPEVTQTPSHQVTQMGQEVILRCVPISNHLYFYWYRQILGQKVEFLVSFYNNEISEKSEIFDDQFSVERPDGSNFTLKIRSTKLEDSAMYFCASSLRGQSYEQYFGPGTRLTVT.

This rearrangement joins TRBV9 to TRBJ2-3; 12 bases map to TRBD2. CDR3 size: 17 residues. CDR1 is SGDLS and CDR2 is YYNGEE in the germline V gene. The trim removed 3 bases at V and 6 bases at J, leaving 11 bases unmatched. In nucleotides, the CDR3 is TGTGCCAGCAGCGCCCAATCGACTAGCGGGAGACGGGATACGCAGTATTTT. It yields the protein CASSAQSTSGRRDTQYF.

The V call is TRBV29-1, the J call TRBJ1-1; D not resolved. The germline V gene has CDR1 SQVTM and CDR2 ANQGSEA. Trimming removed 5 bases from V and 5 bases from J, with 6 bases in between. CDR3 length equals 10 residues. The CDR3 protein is CSVLVTEAFF. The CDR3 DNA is TGCAGCGTTCTAGTAACTGAAGCTTTCTTT.

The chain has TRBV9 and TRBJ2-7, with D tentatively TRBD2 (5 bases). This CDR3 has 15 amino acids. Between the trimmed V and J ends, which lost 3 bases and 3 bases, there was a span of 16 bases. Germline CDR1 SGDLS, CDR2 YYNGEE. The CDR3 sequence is CASSAYSGLYYEQYF. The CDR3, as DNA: TGTGCCAGCAGCGCATACAGCGGACTGTACTACGAGCAGTACTTC.

This CDR3 reads CASSPLGNTIYF. Written as DNA, the CDR3 is TGTGCCAGCAGCCCCCTCGGAAACACCATATATTTT. The chain uses TRBV7-9 and TRBJ1-3; D remains ambiguous. CDR1 SEHNR and CDR2 FQNEAQ come from the germline V gene (reference sequence). The CDR3 length is 12 residues. Trimming took 5 bases from V and 4 from J, leaving 6 bases between them.

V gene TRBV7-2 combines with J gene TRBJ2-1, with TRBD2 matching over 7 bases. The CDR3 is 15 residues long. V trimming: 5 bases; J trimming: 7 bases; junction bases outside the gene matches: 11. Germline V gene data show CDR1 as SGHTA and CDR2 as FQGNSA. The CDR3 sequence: CASSRRGEGQNEQFF. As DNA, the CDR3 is TGTGCCAGCAGCCGTCGAGGGGAGGGCCAAAATGAGCAGTTCTTC.

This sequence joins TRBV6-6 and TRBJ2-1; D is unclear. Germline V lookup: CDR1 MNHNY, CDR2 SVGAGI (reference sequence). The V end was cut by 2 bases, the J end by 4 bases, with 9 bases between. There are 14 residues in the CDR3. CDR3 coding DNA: TGTGCCAGCAGTTACGGGCAGGTTTACAATGAGCAGTTCTTC. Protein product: CASSYGQVYNEQFF.

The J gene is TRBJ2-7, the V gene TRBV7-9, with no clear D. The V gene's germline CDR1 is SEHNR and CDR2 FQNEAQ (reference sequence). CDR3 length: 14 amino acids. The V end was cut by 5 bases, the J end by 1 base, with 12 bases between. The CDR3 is CASSPNPRSYEQYF. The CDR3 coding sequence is TGTGCCAGCAGCCCCAACCCGAGGTCCTACGAGCAGTACTTC.

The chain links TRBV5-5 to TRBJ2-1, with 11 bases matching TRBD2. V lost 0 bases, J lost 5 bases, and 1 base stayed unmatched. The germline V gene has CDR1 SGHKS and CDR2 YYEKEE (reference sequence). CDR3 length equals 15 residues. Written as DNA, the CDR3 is TGTGCCAGCAGCTTGGGACTAGCGGGGAACAATGAGCAGTTCTTC. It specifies CASSLGLAGNNEQFF.

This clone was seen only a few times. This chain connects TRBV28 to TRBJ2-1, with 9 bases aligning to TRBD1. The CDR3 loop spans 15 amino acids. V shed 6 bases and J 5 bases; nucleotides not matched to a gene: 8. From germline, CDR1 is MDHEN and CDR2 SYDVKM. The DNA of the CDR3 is TGTGCCAGCAGCTATGGGACAGGGAGCCACAATGAGCAGTTCTTC. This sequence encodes CASSYGTGSHNEQFF. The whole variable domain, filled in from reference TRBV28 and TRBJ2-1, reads DVKVTQSSRYLVKRTGEKVFLECVQDMDHENMFWYRQDPGLGLRLIYFSYDVKMKEKGDIPEGYSVSREKKERFSLILESASTNQTSMYLCASSYGTGSHNEQFFGPGTRLTVL.

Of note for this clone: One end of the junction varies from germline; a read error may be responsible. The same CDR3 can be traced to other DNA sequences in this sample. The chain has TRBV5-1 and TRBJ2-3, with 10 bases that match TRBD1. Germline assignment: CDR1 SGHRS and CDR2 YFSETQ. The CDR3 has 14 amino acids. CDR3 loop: CASSYGQGGDTQYF. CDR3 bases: TGCGCCAGCAGCTATGGACAGGGGGGAGATACGCAATATTTT.

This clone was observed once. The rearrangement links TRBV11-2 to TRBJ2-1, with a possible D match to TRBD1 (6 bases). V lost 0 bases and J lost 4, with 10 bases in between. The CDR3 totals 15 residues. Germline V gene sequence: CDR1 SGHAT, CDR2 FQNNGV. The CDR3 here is CASSLDPGQYNEQFF. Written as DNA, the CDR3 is TGTGCCAGCAGCTTAGATCCCGGACAGTACAATGAGCAGTTCTTC. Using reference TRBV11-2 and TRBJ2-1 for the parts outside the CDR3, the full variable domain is EAGVAQSPRYKIIEKRQSVAFWCNPISGHATLYWYQQILGQGPKLLIQFQNNGVVDDSQLPKDRFSAERLKGVDSTLKIQPAKLEDSAVYLCASSLDPGQYNEQFFGPGTRLTVL.

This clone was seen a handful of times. The CDR3 region has the DNA TGCGCCAGCAGCTCCTTATTTAGCGGGTATGAGCAGTTCTTC. Translating it yields CASSSLFSGYEQFF. The chain recombines TRBV5-1 with TRBJ2-1; 7 positions match TRBD2. The length of the CDR3 is 14 residues. Germline CDR1 and CDR2: SGHRS and YFSETQ. J gave up 8 bases and V 3 bases, and 8 bases lay outside the gene matches.

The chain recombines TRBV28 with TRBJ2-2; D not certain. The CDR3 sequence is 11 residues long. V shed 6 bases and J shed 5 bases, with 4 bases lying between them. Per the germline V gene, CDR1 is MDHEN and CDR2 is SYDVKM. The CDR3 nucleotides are TGTGCCAGCAGGTCTACCGGGGAGCTGTTTTTT. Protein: CASRSTGELFF.

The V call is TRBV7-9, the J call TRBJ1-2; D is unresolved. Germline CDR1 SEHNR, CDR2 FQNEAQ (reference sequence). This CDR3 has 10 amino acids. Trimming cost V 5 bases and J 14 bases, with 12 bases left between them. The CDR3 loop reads CASSLLAATF. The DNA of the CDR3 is TGTGCCAGCAGCCTTCTTGCGGCAACCTTC.

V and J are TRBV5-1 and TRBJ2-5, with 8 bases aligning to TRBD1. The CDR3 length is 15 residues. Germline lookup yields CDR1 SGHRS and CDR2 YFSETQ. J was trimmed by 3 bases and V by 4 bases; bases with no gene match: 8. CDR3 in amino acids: CASSRPGQGKETQYF. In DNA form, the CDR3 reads TGCGCCAGCAGCCGCCCCGGACAGGGAAAAGAGACCCAGTACTTC.

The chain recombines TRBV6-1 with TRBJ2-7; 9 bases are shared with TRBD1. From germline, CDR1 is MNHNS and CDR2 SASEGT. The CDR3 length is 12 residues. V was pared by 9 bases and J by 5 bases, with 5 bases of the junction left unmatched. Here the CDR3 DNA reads TGTGCCAGAACCGGGACAGGGAACGAGCAGTACTTC. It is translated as CARTGTGNEQYF.

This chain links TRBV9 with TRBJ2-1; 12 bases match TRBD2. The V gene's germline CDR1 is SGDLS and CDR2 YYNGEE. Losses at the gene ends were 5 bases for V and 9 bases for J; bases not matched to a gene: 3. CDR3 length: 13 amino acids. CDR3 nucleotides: TGTGCCAGCAGTAAGACTAGCGGGAGTGAGCAGTTCTTC. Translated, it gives CASSKTSGSEQFF. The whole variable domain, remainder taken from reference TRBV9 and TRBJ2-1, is DSGVTQTPKHLITATGQRVTLRCSPRSGDLSVYWYQQSLDQGLQFLIQYYNGEERAKGNILERFSAQQFPDLHSELNLSSLELGDSALYFCASSKTSGSEQFFGPGTRLTVL.

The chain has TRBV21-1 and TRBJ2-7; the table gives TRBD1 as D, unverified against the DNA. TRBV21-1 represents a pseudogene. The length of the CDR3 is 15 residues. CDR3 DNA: TGTGCCAGCAGAGGCCCCGGGACAGATTATTACGAGCAGTACTTC. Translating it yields CASRGPGTDYYEQYF.